The rows below give T cell receptor beta chains drawn from one sample of a study of Ad26.COV2.S vaccination and SARS-CoV-2 variants. Data came from immunoSEQ multiplex PCR; TCRdb stores just in-frame clones and leaves some out. There are hundreds of thousands of clones in the sample; around 83% occur only once, and 2.5% to 3.5% lies in the top ten. Sequencing used peripheral blood, obtained in a trial of Ad26.COV2.S vaccine versus placebo. These receptor sequences come from a person aged 18-60 years who received the Ad26.COV2.S COVID-19 vaccine or a placebo. Both conserved end residues are part of each CDR3. D genes are given only for firm matches. The listing skips clone size in some rows; elsewhere it reads once, few, many or a size class.

>TRBD1|TRBV5-4|TRBJ1-4|NA
TGTGCCAGCAGCTTTCGGGCAGGGGGAACTAATGAAAAACTGTTTTTT
CASSFRAGGTNEKLFF
>NA|TRBV7-9|TRBJ2-1|NA
TGTGCCAGCAGCTCGGCAAGGGGGGTTTACAATGAGCAGTTCTTC
CASSSARGVYNEQFF
>NA|TRBV5-1|TRBJ2-1|NA
TGCGCCAGCAGCGCGAACTACAATGAGCAGTTCTTC
CASSANYNEQFF
>NA|TRBV7-6|TRBJ1-3|NA
TGTGCCAGCAGCTTAGCGGCAGGGACTGGAAACACCATATATTTT
CASSLAAGTGNTIYF
>NA|TRBV6-5|TRBJ1-2|NA
TGTGCCAGCAGTTACTCTGGGTGGGGGACATCTGGCTACACCTTC
CASSYSGWGTSGYTF
>TRBD2|TRBV20-1|TRBJ2-5|NA
TGCAGTGCTAGTTTAAGGCTAGCGGGGGGAGGGACCCAGTACTTC
CSASLRLAGGGTQYF
>TRBD2|TRBV6-2/TRBV6-3|TRBJ2-1|NA
TGTGCCAGCAGTTACGCTCTAGCGGGAGACAATGAGCAGTTCTTC
CASSYALAGDNEQFF
>TRBD1|TRBV10-2|TRBJ1-2|NA
TGCGCCAGCAGCGCGGACAGGGGGATGGGCTACACCTTC
CASSADRGMGYTF
>NA|TRBV9|TRBJ2-5|NA
TGTGCCAGCAGCGTAGCACCAGGGATGTCGGAGACCCAGTACTTC
CASSVAPGMSETQYF
>TRBD2|TRBV7-2|TRBJ2-3|NA
TGTGCCAGCAGGTTACTAGCGGCTAGCACAGATACGCAGTATTTT
CASRLLAASTDTQYF
>NA|TRBV5-1|TRBJ1-1|NA
TGCGCCAGCAGCTTGGATCGGGCAGACACTGAAGCTTTCTTT
CASSLDRADTEAFF
>NA|TRBV4-1|TRBJ2-1|NA
TGCGCCAGCAGCCGCCCGGGCCAGGGCAATGAGCAGTTCTTC
CASSRPGQGNEQFF
>NA|TRBV7-8|TRBJ2-1|NA
TGTGCCAGCAGCCCCCGGGAGGGGGCTGATGAGCAGTTCTTC
CASSPREGADEQFF
>TRBD1|TRBV10-3|TRBJ1-2|NA
TGTGCCATCAGGGAGGACAGGGGGGGACCGGGCTACACCTTC
CAIREDRGGPGYTF
>NA|TRBV7-9|TRBJ2-1|NA
TGTGCCAGCAGCTTATGGAGTACGTTAAACAATGAGCAGTTCTTC
CASSLWSTLNNEQFF
>TRBD2|TRBV5-1|TRBJ2-7|NA
TGCGCCAGCAGCTATTACAAAATTAGCGGGGGGGCTGACGAGCAGTACTTC
CASSYYKISGGADEQYF
>NA|TRBV28|TRBJ1-5|once
TGTGCCAGCAGTTTCCCAGGGGCCCGACAGCCCCAGCATTTT
CASSFPGARQPQHF
>TRBD1|TRBV6-5|TRBJ1-5|NA
TGTGCCAGCAGCCCAAACAGGGGTGGCAATCAGCCCCAGCATTTT
CASSPNRGGNQPQHF
>NA|TRBV30|TRBJ1-1|NA
TGTGCCTGGAATTTCAAGAGGAGCACTGAAGCTTTCTTT
CAWNFKRSTEAFF
>TRBD1|TRBV10-3|TRBJ1-2|NA
TGTGCCATTGGGACAGGGGGCGACTATGGCTACACCTTC
CAIGTGGDYGYTF
>NA|TRBV27|TRBJ2-3|once
TGTGCCAGCAGTTTCCCAAGCGGCCTGGGCACAGATACGCAGTATTTT
CASSFPSGLGTDTQYF
>NA|TRBV5-4|TRBJ1-2|NA
TGTGCCAGCAGCACCGGGACAAATAACTATGGCTACACCTTC
CASSTGTNNYGYTF
>NA|TRBV4-1|TRBJ1-2|NA
TGCGCCAGCAGCCAAGAGGGGCGGACGTTTAACTATGGCTACACCTTC
CASSQEGRTFNYGYTF
>NA|TRBV4-1|TRBJ2-4|NA
TGCGCCAGCAGCCAAGGGCACGGGTGGCACTTC
CASSQGHGWHF
>NA|TRBV27|TRBJ1-1|NA
TGTGCCAGCACTCACACGGGGAGGGGACCTATGAACACTGAAGCTTTCTTT
CASTHTGRGPMNTEAFF
>NA|TRBV18|TRBJ1-5|NA
TGTGCCAGCTCCCCCAGCTTTGGTCGTTCCTCCAGTCTTGTGCGTCAGCCCCAGCATTTT
CASSPSFGRSSSLVRQPQHF
>NA|TRBV7-9|TRBJ2-5|NA
TGTGCCAGCAGCTTAACGGGGGGCTTGGAGACCCAGTACTTC
CASSLTGGLETQYF
>NA|TRBV30|TRBJ2-7|once
TGTGCCTTTAAAAGGAGCTCCTACGAGCAGTACTTC
CAFKRSSYEQYF
>TRBD1|TRBV7-2|TRBJ2-3|NA
TGTGCCAGCAGCTCATGGACAGGGGGCGCAGATACGCAGTATTTT
CASSSWTGGADTQYF